A selection of T cell receptor beta chains follows, all from one sample in a study of response to subunit inactivated influenza vaccine. TCRdb itself ran the RT-PCR reads through MiXCR, one entry per CDR3 protein. The data contain more than 200,000 distinct CDR3 sequences, more than 9% of them singletons. The starting material was non-naive T cells sorted from PBMCs, obtained approximately 15 days before vaccination. All receptors derive from a man aged 50-59 years who received an inactivated influenza vaccine. Both conserved end residues are part of each CDR3. The D gene is left open where the match is weak. Clone size is shown for a subset of rows, as once, few, many or a class of expanded clone.

clone_size,cdr3_length,j_call,d_call,v_call,cdr3_aa,cdr3_nt
.,13,TRBJ2-7,.,TRBV7-3,CASSRTTVSEQYF,TGTGCCAGCAGCAGGACCACAGTGAGCGAGCAGTACTTC
.,13,TRBJ2-1,TRBD1,TRBV11-1,CASGTGFYNEQFF,TGTGCCAGCGGGACAGGTTTCTACAATGAGCAGTTCTTC
.,16,TRBJ2-1,.,TRBV7-2,CASSHTGTRAYNEQFF,TGTGCCAGCAGCCACACGGGGACAAGGGCCTACAATGAGCAGTTCTTC
.,15,TRBJ2-1,TRBD2,TRBV6-2/TRBV6-3,CASSQSGGPHNEQFF,TGTGCCAGCAGTCAAAGCGGGGGGCCCCACAATGAGCAGTTCTTC
many,17,TRBJ2-2,TRBD1,TRBV4-3,CASSQDPGQGRAGELFF,TGCGCCAGCAGCCAGGACCCGGGACAGGGGAGGGCCGGGGAGCTGTTTTTT
many,12,TRBJ1-2,TRBD1,TRBV27,CASSSGGFGYTF,TGTGCCAGCAGCTCAGGGGGCTTTGGCTACACCTTC
.,16,TRBJ1-6,TRBD1,TRBV10-3,CAISESWTGVNSPLHF,TGTGCCATCAGTGAGTCGTGGACAGGGGTAAATTCACCCCTCCACTTT
.,17,TRBJ2-7,.,TRBV28,CASSYTIGRDRLYEQYF,TGTGCCAGCAGCTATACTATCGGCCGGGACCGTCTTTACGAGCAGTACTTC
many,14,TRBJ2-7,TRBD2,TRBV7-2,CASSLTSGLYEQYF,TGTGCCAGCAGCTTGACTAGCGGACTCTACGAGCAGTACTTC
few,14,TRBJ2-7,.,TRBV4-3,CASSQDLLSYEQYF,TGCGCCAGCAGCCAAGATCTCCTTAGTTACGAGCAGTACTTC
.,14,TRBJ2-1,.,TRBV11-2,CASSLGRSYNEQFF,TGTGCCAGCAGCTTAGGTAGATCCTACAATGAGCAGTTCTTC
.,13,TRBJ2-7,.,TRBV5-1,CASSLVESYEQYF,TGCGCCAGCAGCTTGGTGGAGTCCTACGAGCAGTACTTC
few,18,TRBJ2-6,TRBD1,TRBV29-1,CSVVDRGNARSGANVLTF,TGCAGCGTTGTTGACAGGGGGAATGCACGCTCTGGGGCCAACGTCCTGACTTTC
many,16,TRBJ2-1,TRBD2,TRBV7-2,CASSLKAGGSYNEQFF,TGTGCCAGCAGCTTAAAGGCGGGAGGCTCCTACAATGAGCAGTTCTTC
.,13,TRBJ1-2,.,TRBV5-1,CASSLDSPNGYTF,TGCGCCAGCAGCTTGGACTCCCCTAATGGCTACACCTTC
many,17,TRBJ2-2,.,TRBV7-9,CASSLYPVSSLTGELFF,TGTGCCAGCAGCTTGTATCCTGTGTCTAGCCTCACCGGGGAGCTGTTTTTT
few,11,TRBJ2-7,TRBD1,TRBV6-2/TRBV6-3,CASRDRVEQYF,TGTGCCAGCAGGGACAGGGTCGAGCAGTACTTC
.,16,TRBJ1-6,TRBD1,TRBV6-5,CASSYLRTGPNSPLHF,TGTGCCAGCAGTTACCTTCGGACAGGGCCCAACTCACCCCTCCACTTT
.,13,TRBJ2-7,.,TRBV12-3/TRBV12-4,CASSLSLAYEQYF,TGTGCCAGCAGTTTAAGTCTAGCCTACGAGCAGTACTTC
.,11,TRBJ2-7,.,TRBV6-1,CAGRTHYEQYF,TGTGCCGGAAGGACCCACTACGAGCAGTACTTC
.,14,TRBJ2-3,.,TRBV7-9,CAGSSLVVTDTQYF,TGTGCCGGCAGCTCCTTAGTAGTCACAGATACGCAGTATTTT
.,15,TRBJ1-5,.,TRBV4-1,CASSQATYSNQPQHF,TGCGCCAGCAGCCAGGCCACCTATAGCAATCAGCCCCAGCATTTT
.,14,TRBJ2-3,.,TRBV7-2,CASSLALGPQKQYF,TGTGCCAGCAGCTTAGCGTTAGGGCCACAAAAGCAGTATTTT
few,15,TRBJ2-1,TRBD2,TRBV20-1,CSATSGRALSNEQFF,TGCAGTGCTACTAGCGGGAGGGCCCTTTCCAATGAGCAGTTCTTC
.,14,TRBJ2-2,TRBD1,TRBV7-2,CASSSGTVTGELFF,TGTGCCAGCAGCTCCGGGACAGTCACCGGGGAGCTGTTTTTT
few,14,TRBJ2-5,TRBD2,TRBV7-9,CASSRTSGWETQYF,TGTGCCAGCAGCCGGACTAGCGGATGGGAGACCCAGTACTTC
.,15,TRBJ1-4,TRBD1,TRBV6-1,CASSPPGQGLEKLFF,TGTGCCAGCAGTCCTCCGGGACAGGGGCTCGAAAAACTGTTTTTT
.,14,TRBJ1-3,.,TRBV5-6,CASSLAIGGNTIYF,TGTGCCAGCAGCTTGGCCATCGGAGGAAACACCATATATTTT
few,13,TRBJ2-2,.,TRBV5-6,CASRIGTAGELFF,TGTGCCAGCAGGATAGGGACGGCCGGGGAGCTGTTTTTT
.,16,TRBJ2-2,TRBD1,TRBV11-2,CASSLATGGIAGELFF,TGTGCCAGCAGCTTGGCTACAGGGGGTATCGCCGGGGAGCTGTTTTTT
.,14,TRBJ2-1,.,TRBV6-5,CASSYRGPGNEQFF,TGTGCCAGCAGTTATAGGGGCCCGGGCAATGAGCAGTTCTTC